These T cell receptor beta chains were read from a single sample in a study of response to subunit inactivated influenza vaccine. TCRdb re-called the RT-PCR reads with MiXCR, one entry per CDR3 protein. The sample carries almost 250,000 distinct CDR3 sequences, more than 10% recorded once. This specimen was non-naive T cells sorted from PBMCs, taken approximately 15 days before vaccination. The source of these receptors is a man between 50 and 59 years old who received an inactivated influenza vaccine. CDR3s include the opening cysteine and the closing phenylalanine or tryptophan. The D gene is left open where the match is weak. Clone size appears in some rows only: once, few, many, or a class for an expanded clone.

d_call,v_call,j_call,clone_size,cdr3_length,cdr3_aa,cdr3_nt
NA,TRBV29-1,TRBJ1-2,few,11,CSVARGATPAF,NA
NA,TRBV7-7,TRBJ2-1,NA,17,CASSFRKRGLPGNEQFF,TGTGCTAGCAGCTTTAGAAAGCGCGGGCTCCCAGGCAATGAGCAGTTCTTC
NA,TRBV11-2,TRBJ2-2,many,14,CASSLGRLSGELFF,TGTGCCAGCAGCTTAGGTCGACTGAGCGGGGAGCTGTTTTTT
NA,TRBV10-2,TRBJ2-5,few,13,CASLGWGGETQYF,TGCGCCAGCCTTGGGTGGGGTGGCGAGACCCAGTACTTC
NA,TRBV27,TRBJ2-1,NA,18,CASSQTQFGSMGENEQFF,TGTGCCAGCAGTCAGACGCAATTCGGGTCGATGGGGGAGAATGAGCAGTTCTTC
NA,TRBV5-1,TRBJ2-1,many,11,CASSLQNEQFF,TGCGCCAGCAGCTTACAGAATGAGCAGTTCTTC
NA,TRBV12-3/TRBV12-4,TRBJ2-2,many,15,CATQSMGENTGELFF,TGTGCCACCCAAAGTATGGGGGAGAACACCGGGGAGCTGTTTTTT
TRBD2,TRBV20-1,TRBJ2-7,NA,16,CSALPGLAGGRDEQYF,TGCAGCGCTCTACCGGGACTAGCGGGGGGGCGGGACGAGCAGTACTTC
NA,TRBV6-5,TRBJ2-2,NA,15,CASSYGGTNTGELFF,TGTGCCAGCAGTTACGGGGGGACGAACACCGGGGAGCTGTTTTTT
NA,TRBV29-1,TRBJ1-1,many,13,CSSSTATNTEAFF,TGCAGCTCCTCGACAGCCACGAACACTGAAGCTTTCTTT
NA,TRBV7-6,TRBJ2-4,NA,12,CASSAPGDIQYF,TGTGCCAGCAGCGCCCCGGGGGACATTCAGTACTTC
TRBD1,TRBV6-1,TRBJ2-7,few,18,CASSKGGQAYQGIYEQYF,TGTGCCAGCTCTAAGGGGGGACAGGCTTATCAAGGGATCTACGAGCAGTACTTC
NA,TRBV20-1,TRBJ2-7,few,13,CSAPRQGGYEQYF,TGCAGTGCCCCCAGGCAGGGAGGCTACGAGCAGTACTTC
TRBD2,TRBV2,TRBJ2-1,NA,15,CASRRSGGGYNEQFF,TGTGCCAGCAGAAGGAGCGGCGGGGGCTACAATGAGCAGTTCTTC
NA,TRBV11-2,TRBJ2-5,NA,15,CASTRGRGREETQYF,TGTGCCAGCACCCGAGGGAGGGGGCGGGAAGAGACCCAGTACTTC
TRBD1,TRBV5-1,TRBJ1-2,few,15,CASSIGTGQNYGYTF,TGCGCCAGCAGTATTGGGACAGGGCAAAACTATGGCTACACCTTC
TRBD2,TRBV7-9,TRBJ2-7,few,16,CASSYTGLGGVDEQYF,TGTGCCAGCAGCTACACTGGCCTCGGGGGGGTTGACGAGCAGTACTTC
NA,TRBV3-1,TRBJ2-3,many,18,CASSQAGWGANLVDTQYF,TGTGCCAGCAGCCAGGCGGGGTGGGGAGCTAATTTAGTGGATACGCAGTATTTT
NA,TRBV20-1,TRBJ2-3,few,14,CSARAGGSTDTQYF,TGCAGTGCTAGAGCGGGGGGCTCAACAGATACGCAGTATTTT
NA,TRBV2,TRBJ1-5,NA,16,CASKGPGRYSNQPQHF,TGTGCCAGCAAGGGGCCAGGTCGATATAGCAATCAGCCCCAGCATTTT
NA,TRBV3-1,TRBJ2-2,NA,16,CASSQEGTSNTGELFF,TGTGCCAGCAGCCAAGAAGGGACTTCGAACACCGGGGAGCTGTTTTTT
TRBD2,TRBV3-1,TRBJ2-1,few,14,CASSQWREDNEQFF,TGTGCCAGCAGCCAATGGCGGGAGGATAATGAGCAGTTCTTC
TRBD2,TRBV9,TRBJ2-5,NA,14,CASTQGGREETQYF,TGTGCCTCGACCCAGGGAGGGAGGGAAGAGACCCAGTACTTC
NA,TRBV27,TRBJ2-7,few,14,CASRKQTDPYEQYF,TGTGCCAGCAGAAAACAGACAGACCCCTACGAGCAGTACTTC
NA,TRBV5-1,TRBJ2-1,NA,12,CASSFQGAEQFF,TGCGCCAGCAGCTTTCAGGGCGCTGAGCAGTTCTTC
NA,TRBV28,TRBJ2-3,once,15,CASNNVGSHTGTQYF,TGTGCCAGCAACAACGTGGGGTCTCACACAGGTACGCAGTATTTT
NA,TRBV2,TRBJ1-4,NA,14,CASSDSGWREKLFF,TGTGCCAGCAGTGATTCAGGTTGGAGAGAAAAACTGTTTTTT
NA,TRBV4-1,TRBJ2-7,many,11,CASSQGQAQYF,TGCGCCAGCAGCCAAGGTCAGGCTCAGTACTTC
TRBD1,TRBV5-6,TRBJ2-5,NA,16,CASSLVGDRVRETQYF,TGTGCCAGCAGCTTGGTAGGGGACAGGGTTCGGGAGACCCAGTACTTC
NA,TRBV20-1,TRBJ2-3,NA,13,CSARGGSTDTQYF,TGCAGTGCTAGAGGTGGTAGCACAGATACGCAGTATTTT
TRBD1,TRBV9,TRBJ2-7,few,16,CASSPEIGTGIYEQYF,TGTGCCAGCAGCCCAGAAATCGGGACAGGGATATACGAGCAGTACTTC
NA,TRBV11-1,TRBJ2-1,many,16,CASSRTRGKYLNEQFF,TGTGCCAGCAGCAGAACTAGAGGGAAGTACCTTAATGAGCAGTTCTTC
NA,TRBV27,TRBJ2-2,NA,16,CASSLLVGENTGELFF,TGTGCCAGCAGTTTGCTTGTGGGCGAGAACACCGGGGAGCTGTTTTTT
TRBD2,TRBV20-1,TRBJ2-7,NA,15,CSARDLRLAGNEQYF,TGCAGTGCTAGAGATCTGAGGCTAGCGGGGAACGAGCAGTACTTC